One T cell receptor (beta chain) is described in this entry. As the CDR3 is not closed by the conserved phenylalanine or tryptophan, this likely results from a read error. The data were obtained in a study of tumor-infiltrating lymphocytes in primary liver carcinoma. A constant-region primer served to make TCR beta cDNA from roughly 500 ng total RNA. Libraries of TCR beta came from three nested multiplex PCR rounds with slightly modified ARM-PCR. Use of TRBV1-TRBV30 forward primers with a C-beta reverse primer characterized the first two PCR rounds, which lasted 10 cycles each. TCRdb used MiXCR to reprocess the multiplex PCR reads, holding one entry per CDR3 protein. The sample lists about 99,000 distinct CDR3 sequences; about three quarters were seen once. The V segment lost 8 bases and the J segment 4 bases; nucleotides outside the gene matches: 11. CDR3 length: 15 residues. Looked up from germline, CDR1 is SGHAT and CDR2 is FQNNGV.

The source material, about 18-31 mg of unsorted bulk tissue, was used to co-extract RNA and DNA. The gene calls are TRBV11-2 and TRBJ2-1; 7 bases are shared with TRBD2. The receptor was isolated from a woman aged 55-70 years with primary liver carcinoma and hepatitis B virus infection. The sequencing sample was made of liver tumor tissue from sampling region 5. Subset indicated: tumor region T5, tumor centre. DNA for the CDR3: TGTGCCAGCGAGCGGGGACCGAACTCATACAATGAGCAGTTCTCC. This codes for CASERGPNSYNEQFS.